This TCR beta chain was retrieved from a study of OX40 agonist ivuxolimab in advanced cancers. The wider study: The patients' treatment was ivuxolimab, an agonistic anti-OX40 (CD134) antibody.

Unmatched junction bases numbered 3, after V lost 5 bases and J lost 6 bases. Germline V lookup: CDR1 LNHDA, CDR2 SQIVND (reference sequence). This CDR3 is 13 amino acids long. Whole-study findings and limits: The study found that CD8+ T cells averaged more expanded clones than CD4+.

Comments on this clone: Its specificity is not known.

Sequencing used immunoSEQ multiplex PCR; TCRdb keeps in-frame clones, though not all of them. The sample holds tens of thousands of clones, approximately 90% seen once. This rearrangement joins TRBV19 to TRBJ2-7; 11 bases agree with TRBD2. The sequenced sample was CD4+ or CD8+ T cells sorted from blood, obtained in a trial of the OX40 agonist ivuxolimab. The receptor's source is an adult with an advanced solid tumor such as melanoma, head and neck, liver or kidney cancer. CDR3 coding DNA: TGTGCCAGTAGTCTAGCGGGAGGTCGCGAGCAGTACTTC. Protein: CASSLAGGREQYF.